This passage covers 13 T cell receptor beta chains from one sample sequenced in a study of blood T cell repertoires in COVID-19. This table comes from immunoSEQ multiplex PCR, and its TCRdb copy is limited to in-frame clones, with some not included. This sample has a few hundred thousand clones, with roughly 84% found just once. Material for sequencing was peripheral blood. These receptors all come from a middle-aged man with acute or convalescent COVID-19.

The chain couples TRBV18 to TRBJ2-1, with D perhaps TRBD2 (5 bases). The CDR3 is made up of 15 amino acids. V shed 2 bases and J shed 9 bases, with 17 bases lying between them. Germline CDR1 KGHSH, CDR2 LQKENI. The DNA of the CDR3 is TGTGCCAGCTCACCAAGCGCGTCCGGACGGGGTGAGCAGTTCTTC. Residues: CASSPSASGRGEQFF.

This chain joins TRBV30 and TRBJ2-3; TRBD2 matches at 8 bases. CDR1 and CDR2 from the germline V gene are GTSNPN and SVGIG (reference sequence). This CDR3 has 13 residues. V shed 5 bases, J shed 3 bases, and the junction held 4 bases outside the gene matches. The CDR3 here is CAWVTGGTDTQYF. CDR3 bases: TGTGCCTGGGTGACGGGGGGGACAGATACGCAGTATTTT.

V and J are TRBV2 and TRBJ2-2; D is unresolved. The germline V gene encodes CDR1 SNHLY and CDR2 FYNNEI. V lost 4 bases to trimming and J lost 4 bases, with 10 bases between them. CDR3 length equals 14 residues. CDR3 sequence (DNA): TGTGCCAGCAGTGGGTCTCCACTCACCGGGGAGCTGTTTTTT. It codes for CASSGSPLTGELFF.

The sample holds one count of this clone. The chain's CDR3 is CATSRETVTYEQYF. In nucleotides, the CDR3 is TGTGCCACCAGCAGAGAAACAGTAACCTACGAGCAGTACTTC. The V call is TRBV15, the J call TRBJ2-7; D is unresolved. In germline, CDR1 is LNHNV, CDR2 YYDKDF (reference sequence). CDR3 size: 14 residues. The V end was cut by 0 bases, the J end by 2 bases, with 8 bases between.

The J gene is TRBJ1-2, the V gene TRBV19; D call uncertain. CDR1 is LNHDA, CDR2 SQIVND, per germline (reference sequence). V was cut by 2 bases and J by 7 bases, with 14 bases left in between. This CDR3 has 14 amino acids. Written as DNA, the CDR3 is TGTGCCAGTAGTATACCCGGGGTTGGAAGTGGCTACACCTTC. Amino acids: CASSIPGVGSGYTF.

This chain connects TRBV5-8 to TRBJ1-5; 7 nucleotides match TRBD1. The V gene's germline CDR1 is SGHTS and CDR2 YDEGEE. The CDR3 consists of 17 residues. V trimming: 4 bases; J trimming: 7 bases; junction bases outside the gene matches: 17. The CDR3 DNA reads TGTGCCAGCAGCCTGCCAGGGGGACAAGTAGCCAGGCAGCCCCAGCATTTT. It is translated as CASSLPGGQVARQPQHF.

This clone was picked up one time. This chain uses TRBV7-9 with TRBJ1-1, with 8 bases matching TRBD1. CDR1 and CDR2 from the germline V gene are SEHNR and FQNEAQ (reference sequence). V lost 3 bases to trimming and J lost 1 base; unmatched junction nucleotides: 1. CDR3 length: 14 residues. The CDR3 loop reads CASSFDRGNTEAFF. The CDR3 region has the DNA TGTGCCAGCAGCTTCGACAGGGGGAACACTGAAGCTTTCTTT.

This clone was recorded once. The genes are TRBV30 and TRBJ1-5; no clear D. CDR3 size: 14 residues. CDR1 GTSNPN and CDR2 SVGIG come from the germline V gene (reference sequence). Trimming stripped 3 bases from V and 1 base from J, with 10 bases between. In DNA form, the CDR3 reads TGTGCCTGGAGCTCCGGAGGAAGCAATCAGCCCCAGCATTTT. Protein product: CAWSSGGSNQPQHF. Looking up the rest from reference TRBV30 and TRBJ1-5 gives the full variable domain: SQTIHQWPATLVQPVGSPLSLECTVEGTSNPNLYWYRQAAGRGLQLLFYSVGIGQISSEVPQNLSASRPQDRQFILSSKKLLLSDSGFYLCAWSSGGSNQPQHFGDGTRLSIL.

The chain couples TRBV2 to TRBJ1-6; D remains ambiguous. Germline CDR1 is SNHLY and CDR2 is FYNNEI. The CDR3 loop spans 12 amino acids. V was pared by 6 bases and J by 8 bases, with 8 bases between. The CDR3 DNA reads as TGTGCCAGCAGAGAGGAGTATTCACCCCTCCACTTT. As protein: CASREEYSPLHF. The variable domain in full, completed from reference TRBV2 and TRBJ1-6, reads EPEVTQTPSHQVTQMGQEVILRCVPISNHLYFYWYRQILGQKVEFLVSFYNNEISEKSEIFDDQFSVERPDGSNFTLKIRSTKLEDSAMYFCASREEYSPLHFGNGTRLTVT.

This sequence joins TRBV21-1 and TRBJ2-7; the DNA was not used to check the table's D call, TRBD1. TRBV21-1 is annotated as a pseudogene. This CDR3 is built from 14 residues. The CDR3 DNA is TGTGCCAGCAGCAAAATACAGAACTCCTACGAGCAGTACTTC. Translation: CASSKIQNSYEQYF.

The chain links TRBV6-5 to TRBJ1-1; D ambiguous. This CDR3 spans 15 amino acids. V was clipped by 6 bases and J by 1 base, with 15 bases between them. Germline-derived CDR1 and CDR2 are MNHEY and SVGAGI. The CDR3 here is CASRAGLTENTEAFF. CDR3 DNA: TGTGCCAGCAGGGCGGGCCTCACGGAGAACACTGAAGCTTTCTTT.

This chain links TRBV9 with TRBJ1-1; a possible D gene is TRBD1 (5 bases). The CDR3 is 14 residues long. V lost 3 bases to trimming and J lost 5 bases, with 14 bases between them. Looked up from germline, CDR1 is SGDLS and CDR2 is YYNGEE. CDR3 sequence: CASSADGGRTEAFF. The CDR3 DNA reads TGTGCCAGCAGCGCGGACGGGGGTCGAACTGAAGCTTTCTTT.

The chain joins TRBV7-3 to TRBJ1-1; 7 nucleotides agree with TRBD1. CDR1 SGHTA and CDR2 FQGTGA come from the germline V gene. The CDR3 sequence is 14 residues long. V trimming: 6 bases; J trimming: 2 bases; junction bases outside the gene matches: 6. The CDR3 reads CASRLGQHNTEAFF. The CDR3 DNA reads TGTGCCAGCAGGTTGGGACAGCATAACACTGAAGCTTTCTTT.